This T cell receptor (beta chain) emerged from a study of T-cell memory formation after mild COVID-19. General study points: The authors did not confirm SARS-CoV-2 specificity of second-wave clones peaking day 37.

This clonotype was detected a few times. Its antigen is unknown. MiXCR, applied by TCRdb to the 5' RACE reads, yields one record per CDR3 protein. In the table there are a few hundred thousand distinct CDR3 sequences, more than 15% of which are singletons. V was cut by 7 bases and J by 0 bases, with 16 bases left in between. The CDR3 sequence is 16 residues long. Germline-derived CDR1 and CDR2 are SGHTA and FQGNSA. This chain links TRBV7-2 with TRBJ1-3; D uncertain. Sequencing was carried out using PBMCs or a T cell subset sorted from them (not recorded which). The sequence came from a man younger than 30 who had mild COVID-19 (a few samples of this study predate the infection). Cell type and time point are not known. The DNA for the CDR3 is TGTGCCAGCACCCAAAGTTCTCTTCCCTCTGGAAACACCATATATTTT. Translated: CASTQSSLPSGNTIYF. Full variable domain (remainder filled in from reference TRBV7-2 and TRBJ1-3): GAGVSQSPSNKVTEKGKDVELRCDPISGHTALYWYRQSLGQGLEFLIYFQGNSAPDKSGLPSDRFSAERTGGSVSTLTIQRTQQEDSAVYLCASTQSSLPSGNTIYFGEGSWLTVV.